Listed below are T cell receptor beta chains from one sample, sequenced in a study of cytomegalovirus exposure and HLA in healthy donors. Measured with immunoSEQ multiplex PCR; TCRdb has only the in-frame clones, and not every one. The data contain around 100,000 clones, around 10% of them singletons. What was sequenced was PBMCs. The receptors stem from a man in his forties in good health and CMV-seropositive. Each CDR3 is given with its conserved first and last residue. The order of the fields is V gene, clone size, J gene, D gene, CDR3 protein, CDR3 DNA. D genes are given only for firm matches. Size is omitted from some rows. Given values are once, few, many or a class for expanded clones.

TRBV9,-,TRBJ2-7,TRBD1,CASSVGQGANEQYF,TGTGCCAGCAGCGTAGGTCAGGGGGCGAACGAGCAGTACTTC
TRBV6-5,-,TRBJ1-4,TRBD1,CASSPPGQENEKLFF,TGTGCCAGCAGTCCTCCGGGACAGGAGAATGAAAAACTGTTTTTT
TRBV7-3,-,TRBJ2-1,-,CASSTASYDEQFF,TGTGCCAGCAGCACCGCTAGTTACGATGAGCAGTTCTTC
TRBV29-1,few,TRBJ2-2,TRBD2,CSVATSGRAFGTGELFF,TGCAGCGTTGCGACTAGCGGGAGGGCGTTTGGGACCGGGGAGCTGTTTTTT
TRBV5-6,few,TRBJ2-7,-,CASSLGGLDEQYF,TGTGCCAGCAGCTTGGGGGGCTTGGACGAGCAGTACTTC
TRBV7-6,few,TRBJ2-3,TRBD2,CASSRTGTSRADTQYF,TGTGCCAGCAGCCGAACCGGGACTAGTAGGGCAGATACGCAGTATTTT
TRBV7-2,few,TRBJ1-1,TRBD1,CASSPTGTGSPEAFF,TGTGCCAGCAGCCCTACCGGGACAGGGTCCCCTGAAGCTTTCTTT
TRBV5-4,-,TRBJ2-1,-,CASSYSTPYNEQFF,TGTGCCAGCAGCTACAGCACCCCGTACAATGAGCAGTTCTTC
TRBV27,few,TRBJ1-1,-,CACNQSPQKKSTEAFF,TGTGCCTGCAATCAGTCCCCCCAGAAGAAAAGCACTGAAGCTTTCTTT
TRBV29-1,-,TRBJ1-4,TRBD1,CSVEGGQGSTNEKLFF,TGCAGCGTTGAAGGGGGACAGGGTTCAACTAATGAAAAACTGTTTTTT
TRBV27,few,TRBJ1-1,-,CASSPSDLYREGLNTEAFF,TGTGCCAGCAGTCCATCCGACCTGTACAGGGAGGGGCTGAACACTGAAGCTTTCTTT
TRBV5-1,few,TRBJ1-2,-,CASSLDGGSSGYTF,TGCGCCAGCAGCTTGGATGGGGGCTCGTCAGGCTACACCTTC
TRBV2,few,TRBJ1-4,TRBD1,CASSEQGQGDEKLFF,TGTGCCAGCAGTGAACAGGGACAGGGGGACGAAAAACTGTTTTTT
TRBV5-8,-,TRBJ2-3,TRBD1,CASSLSDRVTDTQYF,TGTGCCAGCAGCTTGTCGGACAGGGTCACAGATACGCAGTATTTT
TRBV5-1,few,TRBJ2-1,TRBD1,CASRESPGTGTNEQFF,TGCGCCAGCAGAGAAAGTCCCGGGACAGGGACCAATGAGCAGTTCTTC
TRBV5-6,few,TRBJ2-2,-,CASRKGRTGELFF,TGTGCCAGTAGGAAGGGGCGCACCGGGGAGCTGTTTTTT
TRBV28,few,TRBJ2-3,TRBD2,CASSSRTSGRRDTQYF,TGTGCCAGCAGTTCCCGGACTAGCGGGAGGAGAGATACGCAGTATTTT
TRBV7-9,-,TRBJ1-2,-,CASSPFPRTDTNYGYTF,TGTGCCAGCAGCCCGTTTCCAAGGACGGACACAAACTATGGCTACACCTTC
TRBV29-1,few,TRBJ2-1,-,CSVDGGAGMIF,TGCAGCGTGGACGGGGGAGCGGGCATGATCTTC
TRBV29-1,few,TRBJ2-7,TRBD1,CSVGTGLLGYEQYF,TGCAGCGTTGGGACAGGGCTCCTAGGTTACGAGCAGTACTTC
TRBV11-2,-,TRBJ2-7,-,CASSSGPTYEQYF,TGTGCCAGCAGCTCAGGGCCCACCTACGAGCAGTACTTC
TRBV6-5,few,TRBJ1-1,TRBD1,CASIPGQGTNTEAFF,TGTGCCAGCATTCCGGGACAGGGGACGAACACTGAAGCTTTCTTT
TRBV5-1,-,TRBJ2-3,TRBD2,CASSLSAGGSTDTQYF,TGCGCCAGCAGCTTGAGCGCGGGAGGTAGCACAGATACGCAGTATTTT
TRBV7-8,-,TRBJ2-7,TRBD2,CASSPWTSGGEQYF,TGTGCCAGCAGCCCTTGGACTAGCGGGGGTGAGCAGTACTTC
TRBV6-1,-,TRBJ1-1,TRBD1,CASKTRQGAVTEAFF,TGTGCCAGCAAGACACGACAGGGGGCAGTCACTGAAGCTTTCTTT
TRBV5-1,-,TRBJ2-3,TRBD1,CASSLEPTGGGTDTQYF,TGCGCCAGCAGCTTGGAGCCGACAGGGGGCGGCACAGATACGCAGTATTTT
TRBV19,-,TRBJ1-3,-,CASSIDHSDSGNTIYF,TGTGCCAGTAGTATAGATCATAGTGACTCTGGAAACACCATATATTTT
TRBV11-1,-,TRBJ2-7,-,CASSFSSYEQYF,TGTGCCAGCAGCTTCAGTTCCTACGAGCAGTACTTC
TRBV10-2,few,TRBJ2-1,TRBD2,CASSESAGAHNEQFF,TGCGCCAGCAGTGAGTCTGCGGGAGCGCACAATGAGCAGTTCTTC
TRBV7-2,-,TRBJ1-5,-,CASSSGSNQPQHF,TGTGCCAGCAGCTCAGGGTCAAATCAGCCCCAGCATTTT
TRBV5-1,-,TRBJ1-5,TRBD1,CASSTGTANQPQHF,TGCGCCAGCAGCACAGGGACAGCAAATCAGCCCCAGCATTTT
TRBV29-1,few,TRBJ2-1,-,CSALQGNEQFF,TGCAGCGCCCTGCAGGGGAATGAGCAGTTCTTC
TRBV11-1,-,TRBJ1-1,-,CASSPYPHSYTEAFF,TGTGCCAGCAGCCCCTACCCTCACAGTTACACTGAAGCTTTCTTT
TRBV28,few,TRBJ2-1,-,CASTSAGRVSSYNEQFF,TGTGCCAGCACTTCCGCGGGGCGTGTGAGCTCCTACAATGAGCAGTTCTTC
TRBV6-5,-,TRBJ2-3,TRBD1,CASSRTGYVADTQYF,TGTGCCAGCAGCCGGACAGGGTATGTCGCAGATACGCAGTATTTT
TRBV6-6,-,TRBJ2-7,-,CASIKTGSSYEQYF,TGTGCCAGCATTAAGACAGGAAGCTCCTACGAGCAGTACTTC
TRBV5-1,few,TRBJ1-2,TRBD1,CASSLDGQGRDGYTF,TGCGCCAGCAGCTTGGACGGACAGGGGAGAGATGGCTACACCTTC
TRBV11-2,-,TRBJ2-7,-,CASSLGRDEQYF,TGTGCCAGCAGCTTAGGCAGGGACGAGCAGTACTTC
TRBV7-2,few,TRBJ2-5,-,CASREGLQETQYF,TGTGCCAGCAGAGAGGGATTACAAGAGACCCAGTACTTC
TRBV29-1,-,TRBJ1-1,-,CSAENRDTEAFF,TGCAGCGCCGAAAACAGGGACACTGAAGCTTTCTTT
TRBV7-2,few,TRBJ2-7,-,CASSSPDRISYEQYF,TGTGCCAGCAGCTCCCCCGACAGGATCTCCTACGAGCAGTACTTC